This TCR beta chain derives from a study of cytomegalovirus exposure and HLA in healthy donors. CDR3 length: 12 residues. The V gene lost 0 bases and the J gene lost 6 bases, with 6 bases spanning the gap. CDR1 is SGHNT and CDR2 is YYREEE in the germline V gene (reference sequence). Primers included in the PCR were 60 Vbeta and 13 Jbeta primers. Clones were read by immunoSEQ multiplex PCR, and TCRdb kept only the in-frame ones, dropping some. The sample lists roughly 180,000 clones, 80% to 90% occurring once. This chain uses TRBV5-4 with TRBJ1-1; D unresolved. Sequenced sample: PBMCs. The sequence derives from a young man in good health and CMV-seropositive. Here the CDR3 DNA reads TGTGCCAGCAGCTTGGGTTTCGCTGAAGCTTTCTTT. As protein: CASSLGFAEAFF.